What follows are 21 T cell receptor beta chains derived from one specimen sequenced in a study of T cells in localized non-small cell lung cancer. Sequencing used immunoSEQ multiplex PCR; TCRdb keeps in-frame clones, though not all of them. The data show more than 20,000 clones, 70% to 90% seen once. This specimen consisted of peripheral blood, obtained before any cancer treatment. These receptors originate from a female donor at least 60 years old with stage I lung adenocarcinoma.

This chain connects TRBV29-1 to TRBJ2-5; TRBD1 aligns across 7 bases. This CDR3 comprises 13 residues. In germline, CDR1 is SQVTM, CDR2 ANQGSEA. J gave up 2 bases and V 6 bases, and 6 bases lay outside the gene matches. As DNA, the CDR3 is TGCAGCGTCGACCGGGACAGTCAAGAGACCCAGTACTTC. Translating it yields CSVDRDSQETQYF. Full variable domain (rest looked up from reference TRBV29-1 and TRBJ2-5): SAVISQKPSRDICQRGTSLTIQCQVDSQVTMMFWYRQQPGQSLTLIATANQGSEATYESGFVIDKFPISRPNLTFSTLTVSNMSPEDSSIYLCSVDRDSQETQYFGPGTRLLVL.

The chain combines TRBV9 with TRBJ1-1; D remains ambiguous. The germline V and J ends were trimmed by 3 bases and 6 bases, with 9 bases remaining between them. Germline values: CDR1 SGDLS, CDR2 YYNGEE. The CDR3 length is 12 residues. The DNA for the CDR3 is TGTGCCAGCAGCGGACCACGCCCTGAAGCTTTCTTT. The encoded protein is CASSGPRPEAFF.

The rearrangement links TRBV28 to TRBJ1-3, with 7 bases fitting TRBD1. V lost 6 bases and J lost 2; bases outside the gene matches: 4. Per the germline V gene, CDR1 is MDHEN and CDR2 is SYDVKM. The CDR3 consists of 14 residues. Written as DNA, the CDR3 is TGTGCCAGCAGCTGGACAGGAACTGGAAACACCATATATTTT. This gives the protein CASSWTGTGNTIYF.

The genes are TRBV6-6 and TRBJ2-3; weak D call: TRBD2 (7 bases). Trimming stripped 5 bases from V and 2 bases from J, with 11 bases between. This CDR3 contains 14 residues. The germline V gene encodes CDR1 MNHNY and CDR2 SVGAGI (reference sequence). The CDR3: CASSKGGDTDTQYF. The DNA of the CDR3 is TGTGCCAGCAGTAAAGGGGGGGACACAGATACGCAGTATTTT.

V usage is TRBV6-1 and J usage is TRBJ1-4; a weak D match, TRBD1 (6 bases). The CDR3 consists of 13 residues. CDR1 is MNHNS, CDR2 SASEGT, per germline. V shed 9 bases and J shed 8 bases, with 16 bases lying between them. CDR3 region: CASRMTGSEKLFF. In DNA, the CDR3 is TGTGCCAGTAGAATGACAGGTTCCGAAAAACTGTTTTTT.

This chain links TRBV9 with TRBJ1-1; D possibly corresponds to TRBD1 (6 bases). There are 14 residues in the CDR3. Looked up from germline, CDR1 is SGDLS and CDR2 is YYNGEE. Deletions cut 6 bases from V and 7 bases from J, with 19 bases between. In DNA, the CDR3 is TGTGCCAGCACCCCATCCTGGGGGCTTGGTGAAGCTTTCTTT. The encoded protein is CASTPSWGLGEAFF.

The chain has TRBV4-1 and TRBJ1-2; a possible D gene is TRBD1 (5 bases). The CDR3 extends over 19 amino acids. The germline gives CDR1 MGHRA, CDR2 YSYEKL. V lost 3 bases to trimming and J lost 1 base, with 24 bases between them. The CDR3 reads CASSQALGVGSGYNYGYTF. Here the CDR3 DNA reads TGCGCCAGCAGCCAGGCATTGGGGGTGGGCAGCGGCTATAACTATGGCTACACCTTC.

There are a few counts of this clone. The chain uses TRBV7-9 and TRBJ1-1; the D is unclear. This CDR3 is built from 13 residues. Germline V CDR1 and CDR2: SEHNR, FQNEAQ (reference sequence). The ends were cut back, 5 bases at V and 1 base at J, with 8 bases in the middle. The CDR3 DNA sequence: TGTGCCAGCAGCCCTAGGAGGAACACTGAAGCTTTCTTT. It codes for CASSPRRNTEAFF.

This clone was detected a few times. The chain uses TRBV15 and TRBJ2-1; D is possibly TRBD1 (5 bases). The length of the CDR3 is 15 residues. V was clipped by 1 base and J by 6 bases, with 13 bases between them. Germline loops: CDR1 LNHNV, CDR2 YYDKDF (reference sequence). The DNA for the CDR3 is TGTGCCACCAGCAGAGGTCAGGGCGAAGGCAATGAGCAGTTCTTC. Its translation: CATSRGQGEGNEQFF.

This clone was seen a single time. The V and J genes are TRBV5-6 and TRBJ2-3, with D unresolved. Germline-derived CDR1 and CDR2 are SGHDT and YYEEEE. The CDR3 contains 15 residues. V was shortened by 4 bases and J by 1 base, with 13 bases between the two germline ends. The CDR3 region is CASSGKRGGTDTQYF. CDR3 in DNA: TGTGCCAGCAGCGGAAAGAGAGGAGGCACAGATACGCAGTATTTT.

The chain carries TRBV7-9 and TRBJ1-1, with a tentative D call TRBD1 (6 bases). Germline V gene data show CDR1 as SEHNR and CDR2 as FQNEAQ (reference sequence). The CDR3 has 14 amino acids. Trimming left V 2 bases short and J 3 bases short, with 10 bases between. CDR3 in DNA: TGTGCCAGCAGCTTACTGACAGGTCACACTGAAGCTTTCTTT. Translated: CASSLLTGHTEAFF.

The chain employs TRBV5-1 and TRBJ1-2, with D maybe TRBD1 (6 bases). With 6 bases removed from V and 3 bases from J, the gap between germline ends came to 15 bases. CDR3 size: 14 residues. Germline V CDR1 and CDR2: SGHRS, YFSETQ. The CDR3 nucleotides are TGCGCCAGCACCCTTAGAGGGGGGGACTATGGCTACACCTTC. Translated, it gives CASTLRGGDYGYTF.

This rearrangement joins TRBV20-1 to TRBJ2-5; D ambiguous. The germline gives CDR1 DFQATT, CDR2 SNEGSKA (reference sequence). This CDR3 comprises 10 residues. V was shortened by 5 bases and J by 4 bases, with 5 bases between the two germline ends. CDR3 coding DNA: TGCAGTGCTTTTGTAGAGACCCAGTACTTC. It encodes CSAFVETQYF.

This clone was detected only once. J is TRBJ1-4 and V is TRBV28; D is unclear. Germline V gene sequence: CDR1 MDHEN, CDR2 SYDVKM. The CDR3 has 12 residues. Trimming removed 2 bases from V and 8 bases from J, with 6 bases in between. CDR3 DNA: TGTGCCAGCAGTTTAGTCAGGGAAAAACTGTTTTTT. It yields the protein CASSLVREKLFF.

The chain employs TRBV29-1 and TRBJ1-1; TRBD1 is a possible D gene (6 bases). Trimming left V 6 bases short and J 0 bases short, with 14 bases between. This CDR3 region has 14 residues. The V gene's germline CDR1 is SQVTM and CDR2 ANQGSEA. The CDR3: CSVLRGGVNTEAFF. Written as DNA, the CDR3 is TGCAGCGTCCTAAGGGGGGGAGTGAACACTGAAGCTTTCTTT.

The rearrangement links TRBV19 to TRBJ1-6; no reliable D call. In germline, CDR1 is LNHDA, CDR2 SQIVND (reference sequence). V was clipped by 3 bases and J by 8 bases, with 14 bases between them. CDR3 length: 15 residues. CDR3 protein: CASSIRAPPDSPLHF. The CDR3 DNA follows: TGTGCCAGTAGTATCCGGGCTCCCCCAGATTCACCCCTCCACTTT.

The count of this clone is one. The rearrangement uses TRBV5-4 and TRBJ1-2; TRBD1 matches 8 bases. The CDR3 has 14 amino acids. V shed 4 bases, J shed 3 bases, and the junction held 5 bases outside the gene matches. CDR1 and CDR2 from the germline V gene are SGHNT and YYREEE (reference sequence). The CDR3 reads CASSTGQGHYGYTF. CDR3 bases: TGTGCCAGCAGCACTGGACAGGGACACTATGGCTACACCTTC.

The rearrangement uses TRBV11-3 and TRBJ1-2; 8 bases fit TRBD1. The CDR3 sequence is 13 residues long. V trimming: 3 bases; J trimming: 5 bases; junction bases outside the gene matches: 2. The germline CDR1 and CDR2 sequences are SGHNT and YENEEA. CDR3 sequence: CASSLDREYGYTF. In DNA form, the CDR3 reads TGTGCCAGCAGCTTGGACAGGGAATATGGCTACACCTTC.

This rearrangement joins TRBV7-3 to TRBJ2-3; D remains ambiguous. V gave up 2 bases and J gave up 1 base, with 4 bases separating them. This CDR3 has 13 amino acids. The germline CDR1 and CDR2 sequences are SGHTA and FQGTGA. This CDR3 is CASSLLGTDTQYF. CDR3 coding DNA: TGTGCCAGCAGCTTATTGGGCACAGATACGCAGTATTTT.

The gene calls are TRBV30 and TRBJ1-5; D not resolved. From germline, CDR1 is GTSNPN and CDR2 SVGIG (reference sequence). The V end lost 1 base, the J end lost 4 bases, and 8 bases lay between the germline ends. CDR3 length: 13 residues. The CDR3 here is CAWSGGANQPQHF. CDR3 DNA: TGTGCCTGGAGTGGGGGAGCAAATCAGCCCCAGCATTTT. Based on the CDR3 plus reference TRBV30 and TRBJ1-5, the full variable domain is SQTIHQWPATLVQPVGSPLSLECTVEGTSNPNLYWYRQAAGRGLQLLFYSVGIGQISSEVPQNLSASRPQDRQFILSSKKLLLSDSGFYLCAWSGGANQPQHFGDGTRLSIL.

This rearrangement joins TRBV7-9 to TRBJ2-1, with 8 positions matching TRBD1. V lost 5 bases and J lost 9; bases outside the gene matches: 12. The CDR3 is made up of 15 amino acids. CDR1 and CDR2 (germline): SEHNR, FQNEAQ (reference sequence). For the CDR3, the DNA is TGTGCCAGCAGCCCTGGGACAGGAGCTCGCGGTGAGCAGTTCTTC. This sequence encodes CASSPGTGARGEQFF.